Below are 13 T cell receptor beta chains sequenced from a single sample in a study of T cell responses to AZD1222 COVID-19 vaccine. Repertoires were generated with immunoSEQ multiplex PCR, while TCRdb's copy carries only in-frame clones and drops some. The sample carries 150,000 to 200,000 clones, roughly 92% recorded once. The material sequenced was peripheral blood, taken 28 days after the second AZD1222 dose. The receptors originated from an adult who received the AZD1222 COVID-19 vaccine.

J is TRBJ2-2 and V is TRBV7-2, with no clear D. The V gene lost 8 bases and the J gene lost 4 bases, with 17 bases spanning the gap. Germline V lookup: CDR1 SGHTA, CDR2 FQGNSA. The CDR3 loop spans 15 amino acids. CDR3 sequence reads: CASLVGRYTTGELFF. CDR3 coding DNA: TGTGCCAGCCTCGTCGGGCGTTATACCACCGGGGAGCTGTTTTTT.

The chain has TRBV7-9 and TRBJ2-7; no firm D call. Trimming cost V 1 base and J 4 bases, with 8 bases left between them. The CDR3 is 13 residues long. CDR1 is SEHNR, CDR2 FQNEAQ, per germline (reference sequence). Written as DNA, the CDR3 is TGTGCCAGCAGCTTAGAGTTTAGTTACGAGCAGTACTTC. It encodes CASSLEFSYEQYF.

This chain joins TRBV5-1 and TRBJ2-1; 9 nucleotides agree with TRBD2. Germline values: CDR1 SGHRS, CDR2 YFSETQ. The trim removed 5 bases at V and 9 bases at J, leaving 12 bases unmatched. CDR3 length: 15 amino acids. In DNA form, the CDR3 reads TGCGCCAGCAGACCTCCTGGGCGGGAGGGCCTTGAGCAGTTCTTC. It yields the protein CASRPPGREGLEQFF. The variable domain in full, with the rest retrieved from reference TRBV5-1 and TRBJ2-1, is KAGVTQTPRYLIKTRGQQVTLSCSPISGHRSVSWYQQTPGQGLQFLFEYFSETQRNKGNFPGRFSGRQFSNSRSEMNVSTLELGDSALYLCASRPPGREGLEQFFGPGTRLTVL.

The chain joins TRBV25-1 to TRBJ2-1; tentatively, D is TRBD1 (5 bases). The germline V gene encodes CDR1 MGHDK and CDR2 SYGVNS. This CDR3 is built from 16 residues. Trimming removed 6 bases at V and 0 bases at J, with 15 bases between. CDR3 region: CASRDPDTSSYNEQFF. The CDR3 DNA is TGTGCCAGCAGAGACCCGGACACCAGCTCCTACAATGAGCAGTTCTTC.

V and J are TRBV3-1 (or the pseudogene TRBV3-2) and TRBJ2-1; TRBD2 matches at 10 bases. Germline lookup yields CDR1 LGHDT and CDR2 YNNKEL (reference sequence). Trimming cost V 4 bases and J 10 bases; bases outside gene matches: 4. This CDR3 contains 13 residues. CDR3 sequence (DNA): TGTGCCAGCAGCCCCGGGACTAGCGCCGAGCAGTTCTTC. This sequence encodes CASSPGTSAEQFF.

The V call is TRBV12-2, the J call TRBJ2-7; the D call in the table, TRBD1, was not verified against the DNA. TRBV12-2 is flagged as a pseudogene. The CDR3 is made up of 14 amino acids. The CDR3 region has the DNA TGTGCAAGTCGCTTAGACAGTTGGGTCGACGAGCAGTACTTC. Encoded protein: CASRLDSWVDEQYF.

The chain carries TRBV12-3 or TRBV12-4 and TRBJ2-3; D call uncertain. V lost 8 bases and J lost 7, with 10 bases in between. This CDR3 has 11 amino acids. Written as DNA, the CDR3 is TGTGCCAGCCGGGCTCAGAATACGCAGTATTTT. Translation: CASRAQNTQYF.

The rearrangement links TRBV7-3 to TRBJ2-5, with 7 bases aligning to TRBD2. The CDR3 is 15 amino acids. J was trimmed by 3 bases and V by 5 bases; bases with no gene match: 9. CDR1 is SGHTA and CDR2 is FQGTGA in the germline V gene. DNA of the CDR3: TGTGCCAGCAGCAATTACGGGACTAACGAAGAGACCCAGTACTTC. Protein: CASSNYGTNEETQYF.

This chain links TRBV19 with TRBJ1-5, with D possibly being TRBD1 (5 bases). This CDR3 comprises 16 residues. Germline CDR1 and CDR2: LNHDA and SQIVND (reference sequence). V was shortened by 5 bases and J by 1 base, with 15 bases between the two germline ends. This CDR3 is CASSLKGKLSNQPQHF. The DNA for the CDR3 is TGTGCCAGTAGTTTAAAGGGGAAGTTGAGCAATCAGCCCCAGCATTTT.

The genes are TRBV2 and TRBJ1-1, with D unresolved. V lost 6 bases to trimming and J lost 3 bases, with 8 bases between them. The CDR3 extends over 12 amino acids. Germline assignment: CDR1 SNHLY and CDR2 FYNNEI. The CDR3 reads CASSSSYTEAFF. CDR3 coding DNA: TGTGCCAGCAGCTCCTCTTACACTGAAGCTTTCTTT. Using reference TRBV2 and TRBJ1-1 for the parts outside the CDR3, the full variable domain is EPEVTQTPSHQVTQMGQEVILRCVPISNHLYFYWYRQILGQKVEFLVSFYNNEISEKSEIFDDQFSVERPDGSNFTLKIRSTKLEDSAMYFCASSSSYTEAFFGQGTRLTVV.

This chain uses TRBV28 with TRBJ2-7; the D gene is possibly TRBD1 (7 bases). The CDR3 contains 13 residues. V lost 8 bases to trimming and J lost 2 bases, with 13 bases between them. Germline loops: CDR1 MDHEN, CDR2 SYDVKM. Here the CDR3 reads CASRRDSPYEQYF. The CDR3 DNA reads as TGTGCCAGCCGGAGGGACAGTCCCTACGAGCAGTACTTC.

The chain couples TRBV18 to TRBJ2-4; perhaps TRBD2 as D (6 bases). In germline, CDR1 is KGHSH, CDR2 LQKENI. V was cut by 1 base and J by 8 bases, with 15 bases left in between. This CDR3 is built from 15 residues. The CDR3, as DNA: TGTGCCAGCTCACCACAAACGGGAGTGTCGTACATTCAGTACTTC. It specifies CASSPQTGVSYIQYF.

This chain uses TRBV28 with TRBJ1-5; a possible D gene is TRBD1 (6 bases). CDR1 MDHEN and CDR2 SYDVKM come from the germline V gene. The CDR3 covers 15 residues. With 6 bases removed from V and 0 bases from J, the gap between germline ends came to 12 bases. The CDR3 spells CASRDQGNSNQPQHF. CDR3 nucleotides: TGTGCCAGCAGGGACCAGGGGAATAGCAATCAGCCCCAGCATTTT. The full variable domain, completed using reference TRBV28 and TRBJ1-5, is DVKVTQSSRYLVKRTGEKVFLECVQDMDHENMFWYRQDPGLGLRLIYFSYDVKMKEKGDIPEGYSVSREKKERFSLILESASTNQTSMYLCASRDQGNSNQPQHFGDGTRLSIL.